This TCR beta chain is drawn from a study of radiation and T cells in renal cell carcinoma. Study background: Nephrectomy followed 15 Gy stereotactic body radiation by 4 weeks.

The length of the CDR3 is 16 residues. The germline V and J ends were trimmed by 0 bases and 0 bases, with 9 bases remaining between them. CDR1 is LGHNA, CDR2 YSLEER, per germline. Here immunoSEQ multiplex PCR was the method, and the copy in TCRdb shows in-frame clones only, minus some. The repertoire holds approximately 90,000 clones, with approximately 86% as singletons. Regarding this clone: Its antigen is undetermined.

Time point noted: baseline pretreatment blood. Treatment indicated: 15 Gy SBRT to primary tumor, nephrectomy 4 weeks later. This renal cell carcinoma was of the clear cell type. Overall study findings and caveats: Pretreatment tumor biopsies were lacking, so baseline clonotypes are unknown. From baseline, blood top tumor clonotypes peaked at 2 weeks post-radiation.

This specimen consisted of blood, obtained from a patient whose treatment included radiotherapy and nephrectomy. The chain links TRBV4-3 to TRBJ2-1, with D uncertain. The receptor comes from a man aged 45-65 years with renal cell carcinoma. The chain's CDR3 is CASSQDALSSYNEQFF. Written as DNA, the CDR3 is TGCGCCAGCAGCCAAGACGCCCTGAGCTCCTACAATGAGCAGTTCTTC.